These 23 T cell receptor beta chains came from one sample sequenced in a study of control samples from healthy donors and cancer patients. The assay was immunoSEQ multiplex PCR, and TCRdb's table has in-frame clones only and misses some. This table has 150,000 or so clones, approximately 93% appearing once. Source material: blood. Receptor source: a woman aged 40 to 50 in good health.

The chain uses TRBV5-1 and TRBJ2-7; D gene uncertain. In germline, CDR1 is SGHRS, CDR2 YFSETQ. The CDR3 loop spans 15 amino acids. Trimming stripped 0 bases from V and 2 bases from J, with 12 bases between. CDR3 residues: CASSLVSSAAYEQYF. DNA for the CDR3: TGCGCCAGCAGCTTGGTTTCCTCAGCAGCCTACGAGCAGTACTTC.

The chain joins TRBV6-2 or TRBV6-3 to TRBJ2-7; D is unclear. CDR1 is MNHEY, CDR2 SVGEGT, per germline. The CDR3 consists of 12 residues. V was trimmed by 3 bases and J by 3 bases, leaving 6 bases between them. The CDR3 nucleotides are TGTGCCAGCAGTTATAACGACTACGAGCAGTACTTC. Translating gives CASSYNDYEQYF.

J is TRBJ1-2 and V is TRBV4-1; D not resolved. V lost 2 bases and J lost 5, with 15 bases in between. The CDR3 runs 15 residues. CDR1 is MGHRA and CDR2 is YSYEKL in the germline V gene. Here the CDR3 DNA reads TGCGCCAGCAGCCAACCTAAATTTGCAGAGTATGGCTACACCTTC. Amino acid sequence: CASSQPKFAEYGYTF.

In DNA form, the CDR3 reads TGTGCCAGCAGCTTGGAACTCAGGAGCACTGAAGCTTTCTTT. It codes for CASSLELRSTEAFF. V is TRBV5-4 and J is TRBJ1-1; unclear D gene. Germline lookup yields CDR1 SGHNT and CDR2 YYREEE (reference sequence). Trimming removed 0 bases from V and 4 bases from J, with 10 bases in between. The CDR3 runs 14 residues.

This rearrangement joins TRBV19 to TRBJ1-3; D uncertain. The CDR3 consists of 15 residues. V was cut by 6 bases and J by 0 bases, with 12 bases left in between. From germline, CDR1 is LNHDA and CDR2 SQIVND (reference sequence). CDR3 nucleotide sequence: TGTGCCAGTAGCCCGACCTTAAACTCTGGAAACACCATATATTTT. Translated, it gives CASSPTLNSGNTIYF. Filled out from reference TRBV19 and TRBJ1-3, the complete variable domain reads DGGITQSPKYLFRKEGQNVTLSCEQNLNHDAMYWYRQDPGQGLRLIYYSQIVNDFQKGDIAEGYSVSREKKESFPLTVTSAQKNPTAFYLCASSPTLNSGNTIYFGEGSWLTVV.

The chain joins TRBV29-1 to TRBJ1-2, with a possible D match to TRBD1 (5 bases). With 6 bases removed from V and 3 bases from J, the gap between germline ends came to 11 bases. The CDR3 spans 12 residues. Germline values: CDR1 SQVTM, CDR2 ANQGSEA. CDR3 sequence (DNA): TGCAGCGTCTCTGCGGGGGACTATGGCTACACCTTC. Protein: CSVSAGDYGYTF.

This clone showed up just once. V gene TRBV5-4 combines with J gene TRBJ2-2; maybe TRBD2 (6 bases). The germline V and J ends were trimmed by 3 bases and 1 base, with 13 bases remaining between them. Germline CDR1 is SGHNT and CDR2 is YYREEE (reference sequence). The CDR3 spans 16 residues. The CDR3 loop reads CASSSEGRMNTGELFF. Here the CDR3 DNA reads TGTGCCAGCAGCTCGGAGGGACGGATGAACACCGGGGAGCTGTTTTTT. Filled out from reference TRBV5-4 and TRBJ2-2, the complete variable domain reads ETGVTQSPTHLIKTRGQQVTLRCSSQSGHNTVSWYQQALGQGPQFIFQYYREEENGRGNFPPRFSGLQFPNYSSELNVNALELDDSALYLCASSSEGRMNTGELFFGEGSRLTVL.

This clone occurred once. The chain links TRBV5-1 to TRBJ1-2; 11 nucleotides line up with TRBD1. V gave up 2 bases and J gave up 2 bases; unmatched junction bases: 2. CDR3 size: 15 residues. Germline CDR1 reads SGHRS; CDR2 reads YFSETQ. The CDR3 DNA is TGCGCCAGCAGCTTAGGGGACAGGGGGAACTATGGCTACACCTTC. It is translated as CASSLGDRGNYGYTF.

The chain employs TRBV30 and TRBJ2-5; no clear D. V lost 4 bases to trimming and J lost 2 bases, with 8 bases between them. The CDR3 length is 12 residues. The germline CDR1 and CDR2 sequences are GTSNPN and SVGIG (reference sequence). The CDR3 sequence is CAWTVIQETQYF. In nucleotides, the CDR3 is TGTGCCTGGACTGTGATTCAAGAGACCCAGTACTTC.

The V and J genes are TRBV4-1 and TRBJ2-7; either TRBD1 or TRBD2 may fit D (5 bases each). The CDR3 has 15 residues. V was pared by 1 base and J by 4 bases, with 14 bases between. CDR1 and CDR2 (germline): MGHRA, YSYEKL. The CDR3 coding sequence is TGCGCCAGCAGCCAAGTCTTAGGGACGATATACGAGCAGTACTTC. Its translation is CASSQVLGTIYEQYF.

The CDR3 loop reads CASSLQGRNTEAFF. The CDR3 DNA follows: TGCGCCAGCAGCTTACAGGGTAGGAACACTGAAGCTTTCTTT. The J gene is TRBJ1-1, the V gene TRBV5-1; perhaps TRBD1 as D (6 bases). Germline assignment: CDR1 SGHRS and CDR2 YFSETQ. The CDR3 loop spans 14 amino acids. Deletions cut 2 bases from V and 1 base from J, with 9 bases between.

The J gene is TRBJ2-3, the V gene TRBV4-3; 9 bases fit TRBD2. V dropped 4 bases and J dropped 5; count of bases not matched to a gene: 22. This CDR3 has 20 residues. Germline CDR1 LGHNA, CDR2 YSLEER. Here the CDR3 DNA reads TGCGCCAGCAGCCCTGGTCCGGGGCTAGCGGGAACAGGAGCTGGAGATACGCAGTATTTT. Translating gives CASSPGPGLAGTGAGDTQYF.

The chain is built from TRBV3-1 (or the pseudogene TRBV3-2) and TRBJ2-3, with a tentative D call TRBD1 (5 bases). Trimming shortened V by 8 bases and J by 0 bases, and 9 bases separated the two germline ends. From germline, CDR1 is LGHDT and CDR2 YNNKEL (reference sequence). The CDR3 loop spans 13 amino acids. CDR3 residues: CASHGQSTDTQYF. The CDR3 DNA is TGTGCCAGCCATGGACAAAGCACAGATACGCAGTATTTT.

This chain links TRBV19 with TRBJ1-1; D gene ambiguous. Germline assignment: CDR1 LNHDA and CDR2 SQIVND (reference sequence). The CDR3 runs to 14 residues. The V gene lost 7 bases and the J gene lost 8 bases, with 20 bases spanning the gap. The CDR3 bases are TGTGCCAGTACCCTCGATCGGGCCAGTTCAGAAGCTTTCTTT. This gives the protein CASTLDRASSEAFF.

The CDR3 protein is CASSLRNSYEQYF. CDR3 DNA sequence: TGTGCCAGCAGTCTACGGAACTCCTACGAGCAGTACTTC. The chain combines TRBV3-1 (or the pseudogene TRBV3-2) with TRBJ2-7, with D uncertain. Deletions cut 6 bases from V and 0 bases from J, with 9 bases between. This CDR3 has 13 residues. Germline V gene lookup returns CDR1 LGHDT and CDR2 YNNKEL (reference sequence).

The chain combines TRBV25-1 with TRBJ1-2, with TRBD1 identical over 7 bases. The junction had 2 bases not matched to a gene; V was cut back by 4 bases and J by 6 bases. The CDR3 spans 12 residues. Per germline, CDR1 MGHDK and CDR2 SYGVNS. CDR3 sequence (DNA): TGTGCCAGCAGTGGACAGGGCCATGGCTACACCTTC. Translation: CASSGQGHGYTF.

The CDR3 DNA reads as TGTGCCATCCGGACAGCTAGCACAGATACGCAGTATTTT. Protein: CAIRTASTDTQYF. This chain joins TRBV28 and TRBJ2-3; a possible D gene is TRBD1 (6 bases). The CDR3 is 13 amino acids. From germline, CDR1 is MDHEN and CDR2 SYDVKM. V dropped 10 bases and J dropped 0 bases, with 11 bases sitting between them.

This clone was seen a few times. The V gene is TRBV28, the J gene TRBJ1-4; no clear D. The CDR3 is 15 amino acids. CDR1 is MDHEN, CDR2 SYDVKM, per germline. Trimming pared 2 bases from V and 7 bases from J, leaving 14 bases between. CDR3 region: CASSLVRYLGEKLFF. CDR3 coding DNA: TGTGCCAGCAGTTTAGTAAGGTATTTAGGTGAAAAACTGTTTTTT. Using reference TRBV28 and TRBJ1-4 for the parts outside the CDR3, the full variable domain is DVKVTQSSRYLVKRTGEKVFLECVQDMDHENMFWYRQDPGLGLRLIYFSYDVKMKEKGDIPEGYSVSREKKERFSLILESASTNQTSMYLCASSLVRYLGEKLFFGSGTQLSVL.

This chain joins TRBV2 and TRBJ1-2; D remains ambiguous. This CDR3 spans 12 amino acids. V was cut by 0 bases and J by 7 bases, with 6 bases left in between. In germline, CDR1 is SNHLY, CDR2 FYNNEI. CDR3 in DNA: TGTGCCAGCAGTGAAGCTGGACCTGGCTACACCTTC. It yields the protein CASSEAGPGYTF. Full variable domain (outside the CDR3, taken from reference TRBV2 and TRBJ1-2): EPEVTQTPSHQVTQMGQEVILRCVPISNHLYFYWYRQILGQKVEFLVSFYNNEISEKSEIFDDQFSVERPDGSNFTLKIRSTKLEDSAMYFCASSEAGPGYTFGSGTRLTVV.

The chain's CDR3 is CASTMDRRTPEAFF. DNA for the CDR3: TGTGCCAGTACTATGGACAGGCGTACCCCTGAAGCTTTCTTT. The chain employs TRBV19 and TRBJ1-1; 7 bases are shared with TRBD1. The CDR3 is made up of 14 amino acids. Losses at the gene ends were 7 bases for V and 6 bases for J; bases not matched to a gene: 11. Germline V CDR1 and CDR2: LNHDA, SQIVND (reference sequence).

V gene TRBV14 combines with J gene TRBJ1-2, with no clear D. Trimming removed 2 bases at V and 6 bases at J, with 16 bases between. CDR1 is SGHDN and CDR2 is FVKESK in the germline V gene. This CDR3 region has 15 residues. CDR3 sequence (DNA): TGTGCCAGCAGCCAAAGGATGGGGTATCAGGATGGCTACACCTTC. Protein: CASSQRMGYQDGYTF.

The chain is built from TRBV16 and TRBJ1-1; TRBD1 is a possible D gene (5 bases). With 3 bases removed from V and 4 bases from J, the gap between germline ends came to 9 bases. CDR3 size: 13 residues. Germline CDR1 is KGHSY and CDR2 is FQNENV. In DNA form, the CDR3 reads TGTGCCAGCAGCCAGGGGGGGGGCACTGAAGCTTTCTTT. Residues: CASSQGGGTEAFF.

The genes are TRBV19 and TRBJ1-5; 8 bases match TRBD1. The germline CDR1 and CDR2 sequences are LNHDA and SQIVND (reference sequence). The CDR3 is 13 residues long. Trimming took 6 bases from V and 4 from J; bases not matched to a gene: 2. CDR3 loop: CASRTGVNQPQHF. CDR3 sequence (DNA): TGTGCCAGTAGGACAGGGGTAAATCAGCCCCAGCATTTT.